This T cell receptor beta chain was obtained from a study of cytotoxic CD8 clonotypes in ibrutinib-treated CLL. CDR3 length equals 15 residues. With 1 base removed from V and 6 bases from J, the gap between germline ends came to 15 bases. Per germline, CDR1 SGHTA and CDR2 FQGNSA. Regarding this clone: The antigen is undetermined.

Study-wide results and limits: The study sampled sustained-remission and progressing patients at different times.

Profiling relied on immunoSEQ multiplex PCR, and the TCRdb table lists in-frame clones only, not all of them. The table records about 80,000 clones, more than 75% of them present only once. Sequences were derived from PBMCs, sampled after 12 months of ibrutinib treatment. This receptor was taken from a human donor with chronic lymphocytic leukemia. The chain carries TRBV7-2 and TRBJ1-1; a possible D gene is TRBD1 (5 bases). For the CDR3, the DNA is TGTGCCAGCAGCTTAGTGGGCAGGTCGGGACCTGAAGCTTTCTTT. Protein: CASSLVGRSGPEAFF.